This T cell receptor (beta chain) is drawn from a study of regulatory T cells in long-lasting Graves disease. Trimming stripped 0 bases from V and 4 bases from J, with 9 bases between. CDR1 is PRHDT and CDR2 is FYEKMQ in the germline V gene (reference sequence). The length of the CDR3 is 14 residues. HTBI primers from iRepertoire and Arm-PCR of CDR3 regions yielded the TCR beta libraries. A single record per CDR3 protein comes from TCRdb applying MiXCR to the multiplex PCR reads. The table has 390,000 or so distinct CDR3 sequences, 23% seen once; the top ten hold 25% to 35%. The sample's time point: persistent/refractory GD, antithyroid drugs over 5 years with positive TRAb. PBMCs were the source of the RNA used for TCR sequencing.

The sample consisted of peripheral blood mononuclear cells (PBMCs), taken when the disease was refractory, from a patient treated with antithyroid drugs. V usage is TRBV13 and J usage is TRBJ2-5, with D possibly being TRBD1 (5 bases). This receptor was obtained from a woman aged 40-49 years with Graves disease. CDR3 loop: CASSLGPGLETQYF. For the CDR3, the DNA is TGTGCCAGCAGCTTAGGTCCAGGGCTAGAGACCCAGTACTTC.